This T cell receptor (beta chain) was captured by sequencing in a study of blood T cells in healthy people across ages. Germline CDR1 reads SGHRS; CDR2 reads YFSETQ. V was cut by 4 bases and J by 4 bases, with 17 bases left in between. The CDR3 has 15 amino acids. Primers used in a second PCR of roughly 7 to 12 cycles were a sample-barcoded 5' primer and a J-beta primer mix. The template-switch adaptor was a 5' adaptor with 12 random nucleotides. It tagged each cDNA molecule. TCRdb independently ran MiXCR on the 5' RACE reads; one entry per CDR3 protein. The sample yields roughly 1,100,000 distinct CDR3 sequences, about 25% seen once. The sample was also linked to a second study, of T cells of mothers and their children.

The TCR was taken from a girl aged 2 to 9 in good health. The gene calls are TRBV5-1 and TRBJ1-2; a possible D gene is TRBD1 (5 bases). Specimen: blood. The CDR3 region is CASSPDGAASYGYTF. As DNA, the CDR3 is TGCGCCAGCAGCCCGGATGGGGCAGCTTCCTATGGCTACACCTTC.